What follows are 5 T cell receptor beta chains derived from one specimen sequenced in a study of CXCR3-negative and CXCR3-positive naive CD8 T cells (dated by TCRdb to the late 2010s). The study at large found these results: Compared with CXCR3-negative naive cells, CXCR3-positive naive cells had TRB CDR3s with higher hydrophobicity (lower Kidera factor 4), lower energy, and higher strength and volume indices.

Which antigens these TCRs recognize remains unknown. Sequencing was carried out with a NextSeq 550. The Human TCR Profiling Kit (MiLaboratory) was used to prepare UMI-labeled 5' RACE TRB cDNA libraries. TCRdb reprocessed the public reads and reports one entry per CDR3 protein sequence, without DNA. The sample's clone listing holds around 88,000 distinct CDR3 sequences. Jointly, the top ten make up nearly 0.85% of the sample. Sequencing was performed on naive CXCR3+ CD8+ T cells from blood. The cell subset or site label on this specimen signifies: CD45RO-CCR7+CD27+CD95- naive CD8+ T cells expressing CXCR3 (TNR3+). These receptors were obtained from a human donor in good health. Some clones in this sample may be carry-over from other donors' samples.

V and J are TRBV6-5 and TRBJ1-1. The germline V gene has CDR1 MNHEY and CDR2 SVGAGI. The CDR3 has 13 amino acids. The chain's CDR3 is CASSYSGITEAFF.

The gene calls are TRBV29-1 and TRBJ2-7; TCRdb's D call, TRBD1, is unchecked because there is no DNA. The CDR3 is made up of 14 amino acids. Germline-derived CDR1 and CDR2 are SQVTM and ANQGSEA. CDR3 protein: CSVEGAGHDYEQYF.

V usage is TRBV7-9 and J usage is TRBJ2-7. There are 14 residues in the CDR3. Germline CDR1 is SEHNR and CDR2 is FQNEAQ (reference sequence). The CDR3 protein is CASSLVGSVYEQYF.

V and J are TRBV28 and TRBJ2-2. The germline CDR1 and CDR2 sequences are MDHEN and SYDVKM. The length of the CDR3 is 14 residues. The CDR3 here is CASSLWSRAGELFF.

The rearrangement uses TRBV24-1 and TRBJ2-1; TCRdb lists TRBD2, though no DNA is available to test this call. The CDR3 consists of 17 residues. CDR1 is KGHDR, CDR2 SFDVKD, per germline. The CDR3 protein is CATSDSLTSGGEDEQFF.